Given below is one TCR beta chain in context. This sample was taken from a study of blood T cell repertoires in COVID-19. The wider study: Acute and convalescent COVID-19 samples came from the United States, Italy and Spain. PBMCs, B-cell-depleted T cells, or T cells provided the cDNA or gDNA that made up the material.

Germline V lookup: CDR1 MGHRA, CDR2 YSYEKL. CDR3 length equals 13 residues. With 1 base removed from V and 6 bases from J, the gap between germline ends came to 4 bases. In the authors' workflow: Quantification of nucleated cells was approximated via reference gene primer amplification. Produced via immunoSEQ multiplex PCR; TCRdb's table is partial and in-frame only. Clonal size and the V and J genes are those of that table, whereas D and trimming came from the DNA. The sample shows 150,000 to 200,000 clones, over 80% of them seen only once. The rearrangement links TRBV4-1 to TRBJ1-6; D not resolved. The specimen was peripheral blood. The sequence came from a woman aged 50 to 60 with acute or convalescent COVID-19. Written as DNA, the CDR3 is TGCGCCAGCAGCCAAGTATCTAATTCACCCCTCCACTTT. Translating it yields CASSQVSNSPLHF.